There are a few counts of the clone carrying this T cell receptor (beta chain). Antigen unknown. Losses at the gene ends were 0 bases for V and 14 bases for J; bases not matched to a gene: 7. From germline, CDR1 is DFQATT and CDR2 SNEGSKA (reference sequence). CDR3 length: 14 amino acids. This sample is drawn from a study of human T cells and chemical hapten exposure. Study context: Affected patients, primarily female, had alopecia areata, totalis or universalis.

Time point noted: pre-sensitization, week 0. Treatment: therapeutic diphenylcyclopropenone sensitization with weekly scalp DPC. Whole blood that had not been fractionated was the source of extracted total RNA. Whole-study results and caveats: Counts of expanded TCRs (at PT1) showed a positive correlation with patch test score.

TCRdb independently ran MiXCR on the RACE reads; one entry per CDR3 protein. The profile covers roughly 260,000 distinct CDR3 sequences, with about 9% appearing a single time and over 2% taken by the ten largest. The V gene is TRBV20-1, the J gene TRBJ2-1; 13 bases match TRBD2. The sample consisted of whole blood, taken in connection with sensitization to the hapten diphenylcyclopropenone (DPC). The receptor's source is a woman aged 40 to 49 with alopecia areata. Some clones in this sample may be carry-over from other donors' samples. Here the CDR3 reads CSARDELAGGHEFF. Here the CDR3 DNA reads TGCAGTGCTAGAGACGAACTAGCGGGAGGGCATGAGTTCTTC.